These T cell receptor beta chains were read from a single sample in a study of T-cell memory formation after mild COVID-19. Each CDR3 protein gets one entry after TCRdb re-called the 5' RACE reads with MiXCR. There are roughly 600,000 distinct CDR3 sequences in the sample; 18% occur only once, and approximately 12% lies in the top ten. What was sequenced was PBMCs or a T cell subset sorted from them (not recorded which). These receptors originate from an adult woman who had mild COVID-19 (a few samples of this study predate the infection). Cell type and time point are not known. The conserved cysteine and the conserved F or W are not part of the CDR3 here. D genes are given only for firm matches.

V	D	J	CDR3
TRBV5-6	NA	TRBJ1-1	ASSPVGGGNTEAF
TRBV7-2	TRBD2	TRBJ2-3	ASSSRRAGGSRDTQY
TRBV11-2	NA	TRBJ2-7	ASSLMGAPYEQY
TRBV12-3/TRBV12-4	NA	TRBJ1-1	ASSFLEPGGKTEAF
TRBV6-6	TRBD1	TRBJ2-7	ASSYGGQGTYGEQY
TRBV29-1	NA	TRBJ1-1	SVEARLLNTEAF
TRBV7-9	NA	TRBJ2-5	ASSLWASETQY
TRBV10-3	NA	TRBJ2-5	ASGLGGRETQY
TRBV12-5	TRBD2	TRBJ2-7	ASGATGTSIYEQY
TRBV5-1	TRBD1	TRBJ2-5	ASTRQGQETQY
TRBV11-2	NA	TRBJ2-1	ASSLVGLQGDNEQF
TRBV4-1	TRBD1	TRBJ1-2	ASSHGTATNYGYT
TRBV12-3/TRBV12-4	TRBD2	TRBJ2-1	ASSLRTSGNEQF
TRBV19	TRBD1	TRBJ2-2	ASSPRTGMVDTGELF
TRBV6-2/TRBV6-3	TRBD2	TRBJ2-1	ASSYSGRGEQF
TRBV20-1	TRBD2	TRBJ2-7	SANTLSGRPPYEQY
TRBV24-1	NA	TRBJ2-2	ATSDSRTGRGPSNTGELF
TRBV6-5	TRBD2	TRBJ2-1	ASRTSGYNEQF
TRBV20-1	NA	TRBJ2-3	SARGSKSEWTDTQY
TRBV27	NA	TRBJ1-1	ASSPLGLTGNTEAF
TRBV6-5	TRBD2	TRBJ2-5	ASSYSGTSGGETQY
TRBV7-8	TRBD2	TRBJ2-3	ASSTPGGIRGTDTQY
TRBV10-3	TRBD1	TRBJ1-1	AISVTGATNTEAF
TRBV5-5	NA	TRBJ1-6	ASSFDTNSPLH
TRBV6-5	TRBD1	TRBJ1-2	ASSQGASYYGYT
TRBV9	NA	TRBJ1-4	ASSPFAQPNEKLF
TRBV2	NA	TRBJ2-1	ASIRPGVMWVSEQF
TRBV12-3/TRBV12-4	TRBD1	TRBJ1-2	ASSFSMGTGGGYGYT
TRBV7-8	TRBD1	TRBJ2-5	ASSLGGYGQGETQY
TRBV20-1	NA	TRBJ2-7	SARVTHELGEQY
TRBV7-2	TRBD2	TRBJ2-7	ASSLGGTSGSFYEQY
TRBV18	NA	TRBJ1-1	ASSPGQVGTEAF
TRBV3-1	NA	TRBJ2-1	ASSQDDTREQF
TRBV29-1	NA	TRBJ2-5	SVNGQGGETQY
TRBV5-4	NA	TRBJ2-5	ASSSPSRGEKETQY
TRBV15	NA	TRBJ1-1	ATSRDHSGVSLEAF
TRBV18	NA	TRBJ2-1	ASSPKDPQF
TRBV2	TRBD2	TRBJ2-1	ASSDSGGAYNEQF
TRBV5-1	NA	TRBJ1-4	ASSSDITNEKLF
TRBV15	NA	TRBJ2-6	ATSRDRGANVLT
TRBV9	NA	TRBJ2-5	ASSTPGRGVGETQY
TRBV12-5	TRBD1	TRBJ1-2	ASGLVLGTGSGYT
TRBV12-5	NA	TRBJ1-1	ASGSTDSRLPRVNTEAF
TRBV6-2/TRBV6-3	NA	TRBJ2-7	ASSPGGMVSEQY
TRBV12-3/TRBV12-4	TRBD1	TRBJ1-1	ASSLQGAPTEAF
TRBV29-1	TRBD1	TRBJ1-1	SGRTGYTEAF